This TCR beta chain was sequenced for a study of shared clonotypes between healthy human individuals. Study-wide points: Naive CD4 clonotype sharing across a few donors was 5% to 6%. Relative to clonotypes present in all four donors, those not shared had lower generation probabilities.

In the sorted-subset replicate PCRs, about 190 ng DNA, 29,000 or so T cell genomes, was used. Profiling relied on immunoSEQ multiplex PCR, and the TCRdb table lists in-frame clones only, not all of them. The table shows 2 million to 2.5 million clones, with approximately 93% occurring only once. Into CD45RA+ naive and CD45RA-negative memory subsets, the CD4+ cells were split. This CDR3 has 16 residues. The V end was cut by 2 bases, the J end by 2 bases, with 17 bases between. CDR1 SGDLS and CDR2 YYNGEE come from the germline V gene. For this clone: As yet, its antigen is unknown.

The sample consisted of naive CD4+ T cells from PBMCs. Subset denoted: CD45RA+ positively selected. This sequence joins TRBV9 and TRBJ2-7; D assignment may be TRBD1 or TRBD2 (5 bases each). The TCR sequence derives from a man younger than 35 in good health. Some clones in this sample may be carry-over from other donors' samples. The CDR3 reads CASSVHPGTGTYEQYF. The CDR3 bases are TGTGCCAGCAGCGTTCACCCCGGGACGGGTACCTACGAGCAGTACTTC. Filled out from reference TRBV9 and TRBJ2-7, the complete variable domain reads DSGVTQTPKHLITATGQRVTLRCSPRSGDLSVYWYQQSLDQGLQFLIQYYNGEERAKGNILERFSAQQFPDLHSELNLSSLELGDSALYFCASSVHPGTGTYEQYFGPGTRLTVT.